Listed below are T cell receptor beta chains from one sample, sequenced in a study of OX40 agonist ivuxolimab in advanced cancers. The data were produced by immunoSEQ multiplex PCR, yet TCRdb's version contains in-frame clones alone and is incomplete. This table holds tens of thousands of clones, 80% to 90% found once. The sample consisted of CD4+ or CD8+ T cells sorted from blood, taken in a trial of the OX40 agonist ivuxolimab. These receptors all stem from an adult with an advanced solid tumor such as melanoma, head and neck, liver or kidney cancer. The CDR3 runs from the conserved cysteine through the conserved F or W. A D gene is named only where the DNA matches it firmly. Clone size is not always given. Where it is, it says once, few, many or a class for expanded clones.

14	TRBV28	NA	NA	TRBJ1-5	CASSSKLWFQPQHF	TGTGCCAGCAGCTCTAAACTTTGGTTTCAGCCCCAGCATTTT
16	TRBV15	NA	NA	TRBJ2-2	CATSTRQRGFTGELFF	TGTGCCACCAGCACCCGGCAAAGGGGATTCACCGGGGAGCTGTTTTTT
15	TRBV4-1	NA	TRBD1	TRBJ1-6	CASSQEQGVNSPLHF	TGCGCCAGCAGCCAAGAGCAGGGGGTTAATTCACCCCTCCACTTT
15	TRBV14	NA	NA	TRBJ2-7	CASSLLRGPVYEQYF	TGTGCCAGCAGCCTCCTAAGGGGTCCAGTTTACGAGCAGTACTTC
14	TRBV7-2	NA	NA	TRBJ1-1	CASSFLTGGTEAFF	TGTGCCAGCAGCTTTTTGACAGGAGGCACTGAAGCTTTCTTT
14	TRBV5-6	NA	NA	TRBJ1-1	CASSYLRRNTEAFF	TGTGCCAGCAGCTACCTGAGGAGGAACACTGAAGCTTTCTTT
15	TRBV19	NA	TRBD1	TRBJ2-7	CASSIVGTGSYEQYF	TGTGCCAGTAGTATAGTAGGGACAGGCTCCTACGAGCAGTACTTC
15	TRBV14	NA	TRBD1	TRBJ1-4	CASSRGQGANEKLFF	TGTGCCAGCAGCCGAGGACAGGGAGCTAATGAAAAACTGTTTTTT
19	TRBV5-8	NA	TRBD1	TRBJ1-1	CASKLLPRGPEVMNTEAFF	TGTGCCAGCAAATTACTTCCCAGGGGGCCGGAGGTGATGAACACTGAAGCTTTCTTT
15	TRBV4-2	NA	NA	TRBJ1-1	CASSQDLEGPTEAFF	TGTGCCAGCAGCCAAGATCTTGAAGGGCCCACTGAAGCTTTCTTT
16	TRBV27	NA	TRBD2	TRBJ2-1	CASSLPSGSSYNEQFF	TGTGCCAGCAGTTTACCTAGCGGGAGCTCCTACAATGAGCAGTTCTTC
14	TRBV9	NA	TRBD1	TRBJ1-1	CASSGTGGTSEAFF	TGTGCCAGCAGCGGAACAGGGGGAACTAGTGAAGCTTTCTTT
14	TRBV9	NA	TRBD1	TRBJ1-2	CASSAYQTGHDYTF	TGTGCCAGCAGCGCGTATCAGACAGGGCACGACTACACCTTC
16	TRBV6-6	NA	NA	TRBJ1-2	CASSYSSPGRDYGYTF	TGTGCCAGCAGTTACTCGTCTCCAGGGCGCGACTATGGCTACACCTTC
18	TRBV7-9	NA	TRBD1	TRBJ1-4	CASRTDEGQGMVNEKLFF	TGTGCCAGCAGAACAGATGAGGGACAGGGAATGGTTAATGAAAAACTGTTTTTT
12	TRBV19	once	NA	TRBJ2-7	CASNGPRGEQYF	TGTGCCAGTAATGGCCCCCGCGGCGAGCAGTACTTC
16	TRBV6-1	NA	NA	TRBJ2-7	CASSEYVLSSNYEQYF	TGTGCCAGCAGTGAATACGTCCTCAGTTCAAACTACGAGCAGTACTTC